The source of this TCR beta chain is a study of graft-versus-host responses after intestinal transplantation. Across the study: Anti-thymocyte globulin induction, then tacrolimus and steroids for about 3 years, went to all recipients.

General study results and limits: Early HvG declines after transplant were associated with peak circulating GvH clone levels. Recipient-marrow GvH clones were detected, some having first appeared in ileum or blood.

Sequencing used immunoSEQ multiplex PCR; TCRdb keeps in-frame clones, though not all of them. Of around 45,000 clones listed, over 85% are singletons. A single count supports this clone. What it recognizes is unknown. CDR3 length equals 15 residues. J gave up 4 bases and V 10 bases, and 16 bases lay outside the gene matches. The germline V gene encodes CDR1 ENHRY and CDR2 SYGVKD. The sequence was collected from a human patient who received an intestinal transplant, so some T cells may come from the graft donor. Sample: PBMCs, taken around 350 days after intestinal transplant. V usage is TRBV10-3 and J usage is TRBJ2-7; 7 bases are a match to TRBD1. Written as DNA, the CDR3 is TGTGCCACAGGGGAGAGGGGGCAAGACTCGTACGAGCAGTACTTC. It is translated as CATGERGQDSYEQYF.